Listed below are T cell receptor beta chains from one sample, sequenced in a study of technical replicates of blood from several donors. Assay: immunoSEQ multiplex PCR; the TCRdb copy retains only in-frame clones and omits some. The sample has 60,000 to 85,000 clones; nearly 98% are singletons. The sample was T cells isolated from PBMCs. These receptors all stem from a human donor in good health. CDR3s include the opening cysteine and the closing phenylalanine or tryptophan. Fields, in order: clone size, D gene, V gene, J gene, CDR3 DNA, CDR3 protein. The D gene is left open where the match is weak. Clone size is stated in some rows and not others, as once, few, many or a class when expanded.

abundance: .
d_gene: TRBD2
v_gene: TRBV28
j_gene: TRBJ2-1
CDR3nt: TGTGCCAGCAGTCCCCGGACTAGCGGGAGGGCCATCGGGAGGAATGAGCAGTTCTTC
CDR3aa: CASSPRTSGRAIGRNEQFF

abundance: .
d_gene: .
v_gene: TRBV29-1
j_gene: TRBJ2-2
CDR3nt: TGCAGCGTTGAAGGTCAGGGTGACACCGGGGAGCTGTTTTTT
CDR3aa: CSVEGQGDTGELFF

abundance: .
d_gene: TRBD1
v_gene: TRBV19
j_gene: TRBJ2-7
CDR3nt: TGTGCCAGTAGTAGAGGGACAGCAAGCTACGAGCAGTACTTC
CDR3aa: CASSRGTASYEQYF

abundance: .
d_gene: .
v_gene: TRBV11-3
j_gene: TRBJ2-3
CDR3nt: TGTGCCAGCAGCCCTAGCACAGATACGCAGTATTTT
CDR3aa: CASSPSTDTQYF

abundance: .
d_gene: TRBD2
v_gene: TRBV6-5
j_gene: TRBJ2-3
CDR3nt: TGTGCCAGCAGTTTAGCGGGAGATATCACAGATACGCAGTATTTT
CDR3aa: CASSLAGDITDTQYF

abundance: .
d_gene: .
v_gene: TRBV2
j_gene: TRBJ1-2
CDR3nt: TGTGCCAGCAGTGTGGACTCCGACATTGGATATGGCTACACCTTC
CDR3aa: CASSVDSDIGYGYTF

abundance: once
d_gene: .
v_gene: TRBV10-3
j_gene: TRBJ1-4
CDR3nt: TGTGCCATCAGTGAGGGGGGCGCGTCTGAAAAACTGTTTTTT
CDR3aa: CAISEGGASEKLFF

abundance: .
d_gene: TRBD1
v_gene: TRBV9
j_gene: TRBJ2-7
CDR3nt: TGTGCCAGCAGCGCTGGGACAGCCTACGAGCAGTACTTC
CDR3aa: CASSAGTAYEQYF

abundance: .
d_gene: TRBD2
v_gene: TRBV10-2
j_gene: TRBJ2-7
CDR3nt: TGCGCCAGCAGTTTCGGACTAGCGGGAGTGGGGGAGCAGTACTTC
CDR3aa: CASSFGLAGVGEQYF

abundance: .
d_gene: .
v_gene: TRBV27
j_gene: TRBJ1-1
CDR3nt: TGTGCCAGCAGTTTATCGAACTGGGGAGTCGGAACTGAAGCTTTCTTT
CDR3aa: CASSLSNWGVGTEAFF

abundance: .
d_gene: TRBD1
v_gene: TRBV11-3
j_gene: TRBJ2-7
CDR3nt: TGTGCCAGCAGCTTAGGGGGACAGGGAAACTACGAGCAGTACTTC
CDR3aa: CASSLGGQGNYEQYF

abundance: .
d_gene: .
v_gene: TRBV5-1
j_gene: TRBJ1-1
CDR3nt: TGCGCCAGCAGCTTGGGCAACAGGGCCGCTATGAACACTGAAGCTTTCTTT
CDR3aa: CASSLGNRAAMNTEAFF

abundance: .
d_gene: TRBD2
v_gene: TRBV5-6
j_gene: TRBJ2-1
CDR3nt: TGTGCCAGCACTGGGAGGGGACTTAACAATGAGCAGTTCTTC
CDR3aa: CASTGRGLNNEQFF

abundance: .
d_gene: .
v_gene: TRBV4-1
j_gene: TRBJ2-7
CDR3nt: TGCGCCAGCAGCCAAGTAGGGGGAGGGAGGGGCACCTACGAGCAGTACTTC
CDR3aa: CASSQVGGGRGTYEQYF

abundance: .
d_gene: .
v_gene: TRBV7-9
j_gene: TRBJ1-6
CDR3nt: TGTGCCAGCAGCTTAGACTGGGGGCCCGGATCACCCCTCCACTTT
CDR3aa: CASSLDWGPGSPLHF

abundance: .
d_gene: .
v_gene: TRBV25-1
j_gene: TRBJ1-5
CDR3nt: TGTGCCAGCAAGCAGGGACTCCCAAAAAATAGCAATCAGCCCCAGCATTTT
CDR3aa: CASKQGLPKNSNQPQHF

abundance: .
d_gene: TRBD1
v_gene: TRBV30
j_gene: TRBJ1-6
CDR3nt: TGTGCCTTTTACGGAACAGGGGTAGGGGAAGGTTCACCCCTCCACTTT
CDR3aa: CAFYGTGVGEGSPLHF

abundance: .
d_gene: .
v_gene: TRBV7-6
j_gene: TRBJ1-4
CDR3nt: TGTGCCAGCAGCTTAGCACAGGGCGGAGTGGAACTGTTTTTT
CDR3aa: CASSLAQGGVELFF

abundance: .
d_gene: TRBD1
v_gene: TRBV5-6
j_gene: TRBJ1-3
CDR3nt: TGTGCCAGCAGCTTTGACAGGGTCTCTGGAAACACCATATATTTT
CDR3aa: CASSFDRVSGNTIYF

abundance: .
d_gene: .
v_gene: TRBV18
j_gene: TRBJ2-7
CDR3nt: TGTGCCAGCTCACCGGGGCAGGGTTACTACGAGCAGTACTTC
CDR3aa: CASSPGQGYYEQYF

abundance: .
d_gene: .
v_gene: TRBV6-1
j_gene: TRBJ1-1
CDR3nt: TGTGCCAGCAGCCCCCCAACAGTCTTAGCTGAAGCTTTCTTT
CDR3aa: CASSPPTVLAEAFF

abundance: .
d_gene: .
v_gene: TRBV9
j_gene: TRBJ1-1
CDR3nt: TGTGCCAGCAGCACAATGGGGGGTATCTCTGAAGCTTTCTTT
CDR3aa: CASSTMGGISEAFF

abundance: .
d_gene: TRBD1
v_gene: TRBV19
j_gene: TRBJ1-1
CDR3nt: TGTGCCAGTAGCAACAGGGGGCAGGTCACTGAAGCTTTCTTT
CDR3aa: CASSNRGQVTEAFF